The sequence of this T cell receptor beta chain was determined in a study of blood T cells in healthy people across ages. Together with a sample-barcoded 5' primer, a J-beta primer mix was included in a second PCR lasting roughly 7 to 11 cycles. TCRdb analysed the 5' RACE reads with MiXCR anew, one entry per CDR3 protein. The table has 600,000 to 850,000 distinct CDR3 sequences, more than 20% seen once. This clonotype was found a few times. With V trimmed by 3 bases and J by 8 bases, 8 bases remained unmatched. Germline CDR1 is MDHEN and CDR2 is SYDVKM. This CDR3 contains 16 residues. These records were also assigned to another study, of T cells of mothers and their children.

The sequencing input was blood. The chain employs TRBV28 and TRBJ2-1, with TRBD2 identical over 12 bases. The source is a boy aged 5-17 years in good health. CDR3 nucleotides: TGTGCCAGCAGTTTCACCAAGGGACTAGCGGGTGATGAGCAGTTCTTC. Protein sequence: CASSFTKGLAGDEQFF.